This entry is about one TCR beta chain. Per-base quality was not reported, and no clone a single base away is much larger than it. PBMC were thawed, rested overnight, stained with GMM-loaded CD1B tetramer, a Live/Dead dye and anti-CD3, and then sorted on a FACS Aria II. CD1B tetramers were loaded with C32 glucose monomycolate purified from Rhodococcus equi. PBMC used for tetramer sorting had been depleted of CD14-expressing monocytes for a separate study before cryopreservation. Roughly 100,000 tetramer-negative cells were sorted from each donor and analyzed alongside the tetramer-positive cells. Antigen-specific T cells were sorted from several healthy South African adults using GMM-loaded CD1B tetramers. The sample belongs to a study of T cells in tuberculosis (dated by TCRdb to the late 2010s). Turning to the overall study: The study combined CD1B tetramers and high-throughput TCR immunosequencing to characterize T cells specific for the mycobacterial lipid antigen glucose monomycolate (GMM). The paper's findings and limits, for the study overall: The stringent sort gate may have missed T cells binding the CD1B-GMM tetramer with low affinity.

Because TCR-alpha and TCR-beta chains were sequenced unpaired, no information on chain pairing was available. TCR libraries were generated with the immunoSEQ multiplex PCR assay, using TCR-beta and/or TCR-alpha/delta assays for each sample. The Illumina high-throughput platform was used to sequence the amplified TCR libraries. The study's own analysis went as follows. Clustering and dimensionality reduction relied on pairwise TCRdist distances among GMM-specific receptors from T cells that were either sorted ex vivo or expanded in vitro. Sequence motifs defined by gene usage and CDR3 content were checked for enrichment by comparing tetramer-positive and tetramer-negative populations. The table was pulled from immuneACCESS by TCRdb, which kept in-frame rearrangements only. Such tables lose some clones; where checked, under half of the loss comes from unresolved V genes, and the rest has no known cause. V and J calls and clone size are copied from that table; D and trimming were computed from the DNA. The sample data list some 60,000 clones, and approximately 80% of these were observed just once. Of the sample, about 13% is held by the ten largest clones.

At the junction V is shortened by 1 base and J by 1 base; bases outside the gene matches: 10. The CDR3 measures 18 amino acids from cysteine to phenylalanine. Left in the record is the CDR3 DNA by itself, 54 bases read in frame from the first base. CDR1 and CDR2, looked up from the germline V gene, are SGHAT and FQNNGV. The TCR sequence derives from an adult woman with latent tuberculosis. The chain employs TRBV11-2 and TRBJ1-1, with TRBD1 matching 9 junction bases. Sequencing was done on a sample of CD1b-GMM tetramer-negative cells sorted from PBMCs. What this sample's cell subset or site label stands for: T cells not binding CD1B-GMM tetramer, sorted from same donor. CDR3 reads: CASSLGLDRGLRNTEAFF. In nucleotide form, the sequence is TGTGCCAGCAGCTTAGGGTTGGACAGGGGTCTGAGGAACACTGAAGCTTTCTTT.